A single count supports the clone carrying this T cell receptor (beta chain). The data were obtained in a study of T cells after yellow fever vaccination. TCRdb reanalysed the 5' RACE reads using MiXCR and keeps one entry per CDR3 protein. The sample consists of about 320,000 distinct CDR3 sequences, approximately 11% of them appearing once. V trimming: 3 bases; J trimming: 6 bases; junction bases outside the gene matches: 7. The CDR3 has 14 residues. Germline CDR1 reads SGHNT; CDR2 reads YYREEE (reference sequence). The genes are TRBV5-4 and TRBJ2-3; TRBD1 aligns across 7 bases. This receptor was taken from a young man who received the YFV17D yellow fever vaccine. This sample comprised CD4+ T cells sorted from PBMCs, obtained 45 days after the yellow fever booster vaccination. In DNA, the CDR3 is TGTGCCAGCAGCTCGACAGGGTTCAGGGATACGCAGTATTTT. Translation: CASSSTGFRDTQYF.